These 30 T cell receptor beta chains share one sample of origin, sequenced in a study of OX40 agonist ivuxolimab in advanced cancers. Using immunoSEQ multiplex PCR, the repertoire was profiled, and TCRdb retains in-frame clones only, with some absent. The sample shows approximately 70,000 clones, less than 85% of them seen only once. Sequencing was performed on CD4+ or CD8+ T cells sorted from blood, taken in a trial of the OX40 agonist ivuxolimab. These TCRs come from an adult with an advanced solid tumor such as melanoma, head and neck, liver or kidney cancer.

In DNA form, the CDR3 reads TGTGCCAGCAGCTTGGCCGGTGTGCGAAGCACAGATACGCAGTATTTT. Protein: CASSLAGVRSTDTQYF. The J gene is TRBJ2-3, the V gene TRBV5-4; D is undetermined. The V and J ends lost 0 bases and 0 bases respectively, with 11 bases between them. CDR3 length: 16 residues. CDR1 is SGHNT and CDR2 is YYREEE in the germline V gene (reference sequence). The full variable domain, with the rest looked up from reference TRBV5-4 and TRBJ2-3, is ETGVTQSPTHLIKTRGQQVTLRCSSQSGHNTVSWYQQALGQGPQFIFQYYREEENGRGNFPPRFSGLQFPNYSSELNVNALELDDSALYLCASSLAGVRSTDTQYFGPGTRLTVL.

The chain links TRBV10-1 to TRBJ2-3; 8 bases fit TRBD1. This CDR3 contains 16 residues. The germline V gene has CDR1 WNHNN and CDR2 SYGVQD (reference sequence). V shed 4 bases, J shed 4 bases, and the junction held 10 bases outside the gene matches. CDR3 residues: CASSVRRTGIPDTQYF. The CDR3 bases are TGCGCCAGCAGTGTTCGGCGGACAGGGATCCCAGATACGCAGTATTTT.

V and J are TRBV28 and TRBJ2-2; 10 nucleotides agree with TRBD2. V shed 6 bases, J shed 7 bases, and the junction held 8 bases outside the gene matches. CDR1 and CDR2 (germline): MDHEN, SYDVKM. The CDR3 has 15 amino acids. DNA for the CDR3: TGTGCCAGCAGGTCTAGCGGGGGTACCGGCGGGGAGCTGTTTTTT. Protein: CASRSSGGTGGELFF.

Here the CDR3 reads CASTPWAGNTEAFF. Written as DNA, the CDR3 is TGTGCCAGCACCCCATGGGCAGGGAACACTGAAGCTTTCTTT. The chain recombines TRBV6-1 with TRBJ1-1, with D unresolved. Germline V lookup: CDR1 MNHNS, CDR2 SASEGT. The CDR3 consists of 14 residues. The V end lost 7 bases, the J end lost 1 base, and 13 bases lay between the germline ends.

The chain combines TRBV2 with TRBJ2-7, with D uncertain. CDR1 is SNHLY, CDR2 FYNNEI, per germline. The CDR3 length is 11 residues. With 9 bases removed from V and 0 bases from J, the gap between germline ends came to 6 bases. CDR3 amino acids: CASSGSYEQYF. The DNA for the CDR3 is TGTGCCAGTTCCGGCTCCTACGAGCAGTACTTC.

This clone was counted only a few times. The chain uses TRBV10-3 and TRBJ1-1, with TRBD1 matching 10 bases. The V gene's germline CDR1 is ENHRY and CDR2 SYGVKD. This CDR3 comprises 13 residues. J was trimmed by 4 bases and V by 4 bases; bases with no gene match: 0. The CDR3, as DNA: TGTGCCATCAGTGGGGACAGGGGCACTGAAGCTTTCTTT. Protein: CAISGDRGTEAFF.

Only a few counts were recorded for this clone. The rearrangement links TRBV5-6 to TRBJ2-5; 10 positions agree with TRBD1. V shed 5 bases, J shed 3 bases, and the junction held 10 bases outside the gene matches. Germline CDR1 reads SGHDT; CDR2 reads YYEEEE. The CDR3 runs to 16 residues. CDR3 sequence reads: CASSYGDRGGKETQYF. In DNA, the CDR3 is TGTGCCAGCAGTTACGGGGACAGGGGCGGGAAAGAGACCCAGTACTTC. Combining the CDR3 with reference TRBV5-6 and TRBJ2-5 gives the whole variable domain DAGVTQSPTHLIKTRGQQVTLRCSPKSGHDTVSWYQQALGQGPQFIFQYYEEEERQRGNFPDRFSGHQFPNYSSELNVNALLLGDSALYLCASSYGDRGGKETQYFGPGTRLLVL.

V gene TRBV11-3 combines with J gene TRBJ2-1; tentatively, D is TRBD1 or TRBD2 (6 bases each). From germline, CDR1 is SGHNT and CDR2 YENEEA. CDR3 length equals 11 residues. With 3 bases removed from V and 10 bases from J, the gap between germline ends came to 7 bases. The CDR3 protein is CASSFGGEQFF. Here the CDR3 DNA reads TGTGCCAGCAGCTTCGGGGGCGAGCAGTTCTTC.

This chain uses TRBV4-2 with TRBJ1-4; maybe TRBD1 (6 bases). Trimming took off 3 bases at V and 6 bases at J, with 17 bases between the two ends. CDR3 length equals 16 residues. The germline V gene has CDR1 LGHNA and CDR2 YNFKEQ. This chain's CDR3 is CASSQGVQGGHEKLFF. The CDR3 DNA is TGTGCCAGCAGCCAGGGGGTACAGGGAGGGCATGAAAAACTGTTTTTT.

The chain recombines TRBV6-5 with TRBJ1-2, with D unclear. CDR1 is MNHEY, CDR2 SVGAGI, per germline. This CDR3 comprises 13 residues. Trimming took 7 bases from V and 4 from J, leaving 13 bases between them. CDR3 DNA: TGTGCCAGCACGGAGGGAAACCTCTATGGCTACACCTTC. Translating it yields CASTEGNLYGYTF.

The chain recombines TRBV11-2 with TRBJ1-1; 8 bases fit TRBD1. The CDR3 is made up of 15 amino acids. Germline V CDR1 and CDR2: SGHAT, FQNNGV. The V and J ends lost 5 bases and 0 bases, in that order; junction bases with no gene match: 5. For the CDR3, the DNA is TGTGCCAGCAGCCTCTTGGACAGGGTGAACACTGAAGCTTTCTTT. Translating gives CASSLLDRVNTEAFF.

V is TRBV18 and J is TRBJ2-2, with D unresolved. Germline loops: CDR1 KGHSH, CDR2 LQKENI. The CDR3 has 12 amino acids. V dropped 6 bases and J dropped 0 bases, with 2 bases sitting between them. For the CDR3, the DNA is TGTGCCAGCTCGACGAACACCGGGGAGCTGTTTTTT. It translates to CASSTNTGELFF. Filled out from reference TRBV18 and TRBJ2-2, the complete variable domain reads NAGVMQNPRHLVRRRGQEARLRCSPMKGHSHVYWYRQLPEEGLKFMVYLQKENIIDESGMPKERFSAEFPKEGPSILRIQQVVRGDSAAYFCASSTNTGELFFGEGSRLTVL.

This clone was seen just once. The CDR3 nucleotides are TGTGCCAGCAAGAGGGGTCAGAGCCAGCCCCAGCATTTT. It encodes CASKRGQSQPQHF. The V and J genes are TRBV2 and TRBJ1-5; D may be TRBD1 (5 bases). Trimming took off 7 bases at V and 7 bases at J, with 14 bases between the two ends. Germline lookup yields CDR1 SNHLY and CDR2 FYNNEI. The CDR3 extends over 13 amino acids.

This clone was found a few times. The rearrangement links TRBV2 to TRBJ1-1; D is unresolved. Germline lookup yields CDR1 SNHLY and CDR2 FYNNEI. The CDR3 contains 13 residues. The V end lost 2 bases, the J end lost 8 bases, and 12 bases lay between the germline ends. The CDR3 nucleotides read TGTGCCAGCAGTGAAAGGGTCCGAGGAGAAGCTTTCTTT. Its translation is CASSERVRGEAFF.

The gene calls are TRBV5-1 and TRBJ2-1, with D hard to call. Deletions cut 4 bases from V and 0 bases from J, with 14 bases between. The CDR3 contains 16 residues. In germline, CDR1 is SGHRS, CDR2 YFSETQ. CDR3 residues: CASSLPGVSSYNEQFF. Here the CDR3 DNA reads TGCGCCAGCAGCCTTCCAGGTGTCAGCTCCTACAATGAGCAGTTCTTC.

The gene calls are TRBV30 and TRBJ1-1, with D hard to call. The CDR3 sequence is 15 residues long. V lost 0 bases and J 0 bases, leaving 11 bases between the germline ends. Germline-derived CDR1 and CDR2 are GTSNPN and SVGIG (reference sequence). CDR3: CAWSVGPRMNTEAFF. CDR3 DNA sequence: TGTGCCTGGAGTGTAGGACCGAGGATGAACACTGAAGCTTTCTTT.

This chain joins TRBV5-1 and TRBJ2-7, with 8 bases identical to TRBD1. V lost 5 bases and J lost 5; bases outside the gene matches: 9. From germline, CDR1 is SGHRS and CDR2 YFSETQ. This CDR3 is 14 amino acids long. The CDR3 coding sequence is TGCGCCAGCAGACTAGGACAGGGAAAGGACGAGCAGTACTTC. It yields the protein CASRLGQGKDEQYF.

The chain joins TRBV6-1 to TRBJ2-3, with 12 bases that match TRBD1. Germline V gives CDR1 MNHNS, CDR2 SASEGT. This CDR3 comprises 17 residues. Germline trimming cut 3 bases from V and 5 bases from J; bases unmatched to any gene: 9. The CDR3 is CASSEYRDRGRGDTQYF. CDR3 DNA: TGTGCCAGCAGTGAGTACCGGGACAGGGGGCGCGGAGATACGCAGTATTTT.

This sequence joins TRBV4-2 and TRBJ2-2; 10 bases line up with TRBD1. CDR1 is LGHNA and CDR2 is YNFKEQ in the germline V gene. CDR3 length equals 16 residues. Unmatched junction bases numbered 4, after V lost 4 bases and J lost 2 bases. CDR3 sequence: CASSPRQGANTGELFF. The CDR3 coding sequence is TGTGCCAGCAGCCCCCGACAGGGGGCCAACACCGGGGAGCTGTTTTTT.

This clone was recorded a few times. The chain links TRBV18 to TRBJ1-6; D ambiguous. Trimming shortened V by 2 bases and J by 6 bases, and 11 bases separated the two germline ends. This CDR3 is built from 15 residues. The germline CDR1 and CDR2 sequences are KGHSH and LQKENI. CDR3 loop: CASSPTNNPNSPLHF. In DNA form, the CDR3 reads TGTGCCAGCTCACCAACTAACAACCCTAATTCACCCCTCCACTTT.

This clone was counted a single time. The gene calls are TRBV30 and TRBJ2-1; 14 bases fit TRBD2. Trimming took 1 base from V and 2 from J; bases not matched to a gene: 1. Per germline, CDR1 GTSNPN and CDR2 SVGIG (reference sequence). This CDR3 has 16 amino acids. Here the CDR3 DNA reads TGTGCCTGGAGTGAGACTAGCGGGGGGGCCTACAATGAGCAGTTCTTC. This gives the protein CAWSETSGGAYNEQFF.

The V and J genes are TRBV11-3 and TRBJ2-1; D gene unclear. Trimming took off 1 base at V and 7 bases at J, with 5 bases between the two ends. Germline assignment: CDR1 SGHNT and CDR2 YENEEA. The CDR3 has 12 residues. This chain's CDR3 is CASSLARNEQFF. The CDR3 DNA is TGTGCCAGCAGCTTAGCACGGAATGAGCAGTTCTTC.

The rearrangement links TRBV28 to TRBJ1-2; D ambiguous. This CDR3 has 14 amino acids. The V gene lost 3 bases and the J gene lost 6 bases, with 14 bases spanning the gap. Germline CDR1 and CDR2: MDHEN and SYDVKM. The CDR3 DNA follows: TGTGCCAGCAGTTTTGGGCAGGCCCCGCATGGCTACACCTTC. Residues: CASSFGQAPHGYTF.

The rearrangement links TRBV18 to TRBJ2-3; D perhaps matches TRBD2 (5 bases). V lost 3 bases to trimming and J lost 6 bases, with 10 bases between them. The CDR3 runs to 13 residues. The germline CDR1 and CDR2 sequences are KGHSH and LQKENI. The CDR3 DNA is TGTGCCAGCTCACCCATGTTAGCGGATACGCAGTATTTT. Amino acid sequence: CASSPMLADTQYF. The full variable domain, with the rest looked up from reference TRBV18 and TRBJ2-3, is NAGVMQNPRHLVRRRGQEARLRCSPMKGHSHVYWYRQLPEEGLKFMVYLQKENIIDESGMPKERFSAEFPKEGPSILRIQQVVRGDSAAYFCASSPMLADTQYFGPGTRLTVL.

The chain links TRBV5-1 to TRBJ2-7; D perhaps matches TRBD2 (5 bases). The CDR3 spans 13 residues. CDR1 SGHRS and CDR2 YFSETQ come from the germline V gene. Trimming left V 0 bases short and J 6 bases short, with 10 bases between. In nucleotides, the CDR3 is TGCGCCAGCAGCTTGGATAGCGCCGGCGAGCAGTACTTC. Protein product: CASSLDSAGEQYF.

The CDR3 DNA is TGTGCCAGCAGCGTAGGACTAGCGGGAGAAGGAGGTGAGCAGTTCTTC. As protein: CASSVGLAGEGGEQFF. The rearrangement joins TRBV9 to TRBJ2-1; TRBD2 aligns across 12 bases. V lost 0 bases, J lost 9 bases, and 7 bases stayed unmatched. The CDR3 has 16 amino acids. Germline V gene data show CDR1 as SGDLS and CDR2 as YYNGEE.

The chain employs TRBV29-1 and TRBJ2-7; D may be TRBD1 or TRBD2 (5 bases each). Germline CDR1 is SQVTM and CDR2 is ANQGSEA. The CDR3 length is 13 residues. Trimming shortened V by 3 bases and J by 7 bases, and 16 bases separated the two germline ends. In DNA form, the CDR3 reads TGCAGCGTTGATTTAGCAGGGTCGGGAGAGCAGTACTTC. Residues: CSVDLAGSGEQYF.

In this sample, this clone turned up a few times. The same CDR3 arises from other DNA sequences in this sample as well. The chain is built from TRBV6-5 and TRBJ1-6; TRBD1 agrees at 9 bases. The CDR3 extends over 15 amino acids. Germline V gives CDR1 MNHEY, CDR2 SVGAGI. V shed 0 bases and J 8 bases; nucleotides not matched to a gene: 2. The DNA of the CDR3 is TGTGCCAGCAGTTACTCGCGGACAGGGGATTCACCCCTCCACTTT. Its protein product is CASSYSRTGDSPLHF.

V is TRBV16 and J is TRBJ1-1, with 12 bases aligning to TRBD1. The CDR3 totals 17 residues. Losses at the gene ends were 4 bases for V and 4 bases for J; bases not matched to a gene: 10. From germline, CDR1 is KGHSY and CDR2 FQNENV. CDR3 in amino acids: CASSRTGTGGLGTEAFF. The CDR3 DNA sequence: TGTGCCAGCAGCCGGACCGGGACAGGGGGCCTCGGCACTGAAGCTTTCTTT.

V and J are TRBV30 and TRBJ1-1, with D perhaps matching TRBD1 (5 bases). In germline, CDR1 is GTSNPN, CDR2 SVGIG (reference sequence). V was pared by 3 bases and J by 4 bases, with 15 bases between. The CDR3 sequence is 14 residues long. The CDR3 sequence is CAWRGVWSGTEAFF. The CDR3 DNA reads as TGTGCCTGGAGGGGGGTGTGGTCAGGCACTGAAGCTTTCTTT.